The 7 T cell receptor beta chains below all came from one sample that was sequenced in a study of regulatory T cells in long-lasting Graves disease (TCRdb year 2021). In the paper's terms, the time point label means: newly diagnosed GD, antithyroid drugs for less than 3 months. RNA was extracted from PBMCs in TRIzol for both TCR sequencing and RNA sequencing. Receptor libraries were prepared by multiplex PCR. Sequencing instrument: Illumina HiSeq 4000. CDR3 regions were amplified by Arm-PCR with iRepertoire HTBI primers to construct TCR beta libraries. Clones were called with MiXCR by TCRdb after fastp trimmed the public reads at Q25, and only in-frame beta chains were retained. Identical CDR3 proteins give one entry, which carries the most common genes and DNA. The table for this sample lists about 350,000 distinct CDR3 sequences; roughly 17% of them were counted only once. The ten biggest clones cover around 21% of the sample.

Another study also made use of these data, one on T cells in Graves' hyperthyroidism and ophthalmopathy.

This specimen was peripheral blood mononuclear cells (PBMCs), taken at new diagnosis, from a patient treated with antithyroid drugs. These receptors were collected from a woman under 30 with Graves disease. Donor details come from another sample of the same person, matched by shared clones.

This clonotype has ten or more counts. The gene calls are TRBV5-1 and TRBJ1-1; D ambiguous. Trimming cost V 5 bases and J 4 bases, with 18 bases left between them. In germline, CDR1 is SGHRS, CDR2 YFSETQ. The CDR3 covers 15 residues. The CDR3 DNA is TGCGCCAGCAGTCGGACGACCGGGGTGGGCACTGAAGCTTTCTTT. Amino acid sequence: CASSRTTGVGTEAFF.

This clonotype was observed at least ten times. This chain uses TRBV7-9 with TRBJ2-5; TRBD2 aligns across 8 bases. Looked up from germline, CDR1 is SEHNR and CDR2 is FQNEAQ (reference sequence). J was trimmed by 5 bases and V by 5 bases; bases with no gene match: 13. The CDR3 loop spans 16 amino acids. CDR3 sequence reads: CASSVRRGATKETQYF. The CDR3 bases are TGTGCCAGCAGCGTCCGGCGGGGGGCCACCAAGGAGACCCAGTACTTC.

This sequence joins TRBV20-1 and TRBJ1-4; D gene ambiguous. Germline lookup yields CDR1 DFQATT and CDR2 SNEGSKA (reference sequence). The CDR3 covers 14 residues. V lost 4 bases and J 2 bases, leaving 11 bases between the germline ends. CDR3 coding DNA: TGCAGTGCTACCTCGACAATGACTAATGAAAAACTGTTTTTT. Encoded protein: CSATSTMTNEKLFF.

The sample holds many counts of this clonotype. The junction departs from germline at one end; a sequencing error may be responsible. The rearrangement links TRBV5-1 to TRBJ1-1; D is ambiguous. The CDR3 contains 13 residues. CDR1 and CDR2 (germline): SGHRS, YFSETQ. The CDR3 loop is CASSLLQNTEAFF. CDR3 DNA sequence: TGTGCCAGCAGCTTGCTACAGAACACTGAAGCTTTCTTT. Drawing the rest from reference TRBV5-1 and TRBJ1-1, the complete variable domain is KAGVTQTPRYLIKTRGQQVTLSCSPISGHRSVSWYQQTPGQGLQFLFEYFSETQRNKGNFPGRFSGRQFSNSRSEMNVSTLELGDSALYLCASSLLQNTEAFFGQGTRLTVV.

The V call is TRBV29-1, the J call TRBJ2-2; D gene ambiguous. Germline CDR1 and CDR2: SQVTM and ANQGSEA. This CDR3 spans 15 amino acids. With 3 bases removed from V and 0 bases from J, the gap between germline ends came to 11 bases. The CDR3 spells CSVDRPDSNTGELFF. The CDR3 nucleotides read TGCAGCGTTGATCGACCGGATTCGAACACCGGGGAGCTGTTTTTT.

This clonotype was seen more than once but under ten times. The CDR3 sequence: CASYGTGRTNYGYTF. CDR3 DNA sequence: TGTGCCAGCTACGGGACAGGTCGGACTAACTATGGCTACACCTTC. The chain has TRBV19 and TRBJ1-2, with 8 bases that match TRBD1. V shed 9 bases and J 0 bases; nucleotides not matched to a gene: 9. Germline lookup yields CDR1 LNHDA and CDR2 SQIVND (reference sequence). The CDR3 is 15 amino acids. The whole variable domain, remainder taken from reference TRBV19 and TRBJ1-2, is DGGITQSPKYLFRKEGQNVTLSCEQNLNHDAMYWYRQDPGQGLRLIYYSQIVNDFQKGDIAEGYSVSREKKESFPLTVTSAQKNPTAFYLCASYGTGRTNYGYTFGSGTRLTVV.

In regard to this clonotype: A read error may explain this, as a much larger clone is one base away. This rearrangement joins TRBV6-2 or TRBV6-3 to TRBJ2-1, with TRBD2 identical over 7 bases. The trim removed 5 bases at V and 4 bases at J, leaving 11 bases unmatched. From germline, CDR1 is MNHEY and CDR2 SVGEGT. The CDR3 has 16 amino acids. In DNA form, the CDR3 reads TGTGCCAGCAGTGATTCCCTCGCGGGAGCTTACAATGAGCAGTTCTTC. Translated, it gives CASSDSLAGAYNEQFF.